This paragraph covers one T cell receptor beta chain sequence. What it binds is not known. The source of the sample is a study of STAT3 mutations in large granular lymphocyte leukemia. Study-wide context: More than half of T-LGLL patients received immunosuppressive therapy. Overall study results and limits: Every T-cell large granular lymphocyte leukemia patient had at least one immunodominant TCR beta clonotype. After therapy, about 35% of the 18 patients switched clonotypes, all new clones STAT3 wild type.

TCRdb keeps only in-frame clones here, not all; method: immunoSEQ multiplex PCR. The repertoire holds 1,500 to 2,000 clones, with about 60% as singletons. The CDR3 loop spans 14 amino acids. Germline CDR1 is PRHDT and CDR2 is FYEKMQ (reference sequence). The ends were cut back, 2 bases at V and 2 bases at J, with 10 bases in the middle. The TCR originated in a man in his sixties with T-cell large granular lymphocyte leukemia. Some clones in this sample may be carry-over from other donors' samples. The chain employs TRBV13 and TRBJ2-7; D might be TRBD1 (5 bases). The sequencing input was peripheral blood mononuclear cells. CDR3 region: CASSLQGRAYEQYF. In DNA, the CDR3 is TGTGCCAGCAGCTTACAGGGCCGAGCCTACGAGCAGTACTTC.